The present T cell receptor beta chain was sequenced within a study of blood T cell repertoires in COVID-19 (dated by TCRdb to the early 2020s). Concerning the study at large: Samples covering the acute and convalescent phases of COVID-19 were provided by collaborators in the United States, Italy and Spain. The prospective study material was composed of cDNA or gDNA derived from T cells, B-cell-depleted T cells, or PBMCs. Deeply sampled blood TCRbeta repertoires from subjects exposed to, actively infected with, or recovered from COVID-19 were included in the dataset. The repertoires were released in a freely available public database intended as a resource for research on the immune response to SARS-CoV-2. The samples were drawn from two sources: the first 160 participants of the ongoing ImmuneRACE study, and 1,254 subjects contributed by 6 global collaborators. Sample metadata almost always included a de-identified subject ID, COVID-19 status, age in years and sex. Where available, HLA class I and class II types were taken from metadata supplied by the sample provider and were not determined by assay-based typing. Study-wide conclusions, independent of this receptor: The quantity of clinical and demographic metadata differed by source and by participant and was supplied without curation.

Samples from volunteer blood donors who had recovered from COVID-19 were contributed by a second Seattle source. Whole blood was collected in K2EDTA tubes by collaborating institutions according to the institutions' own protocols. Collaborator samples were shipped for TCRbeta analysis as frozen whole blood, isolated PBMCs, or DNA extracted from either sample type. CDR1 LNHDA and CDR2 SQIVND were looked up in the germline V gene (reference sequence). V loses 7 bases at its end and J loses 0 bases; junction bases beyond the gene matches: 5. Inclusive of the bounding cysteine and phenylalanine, the CDR3 is 15 residues long. The retained sequence is limited to the CDR3, 45 bases, with the frame set at the first base. With respect to this clone: What this receptor recognizes is not known. Base qualities were left out, and no much larger clone turns up one base away.

TCRbeta CDR3 regions were amplified from genomic DNA using the immunoSEQ Assay, a bias-controlled multiplex PCR. The authors processed their data as follows. Within the assay, amplification of reference gene primers was used to estimate how many nucleated cells each sample contained. Sequence reads were collapsed and filtered to measure the absolute abundance of every unique TCRbeta CDR3 rearrangement. For each sample, productive Simpson clonality was calculated as the square root of Simpson's diversity index across productive rearrangements. Held by TCRdb, this immuneACCESS table contains in-frame sequences only and omits some clones. Under half of the omission traces to an unresolved V gene where checked; the cause of the rest is unknown. V and J calls and clone size are copied from that table; D and trimming were computed from the DNA. Present in this sample are hundreds of thousands of clones, approximately 87% of which were seen just once. Approximately 6.2% of the sample is held by the ten biggest clonotypes.

This sequence was found in a man in his fifties or sixties who had recovered from COVID-19. The chain joins TRBV19 to TRBJ1-3; 8 central nucleotides agree with TRBD1. The sequencing sample was made of peripheral blood. The DNA sequence is as follows: TGTGCCAGTATAGACAGGGGCCTCTCTGGAAACACCATATATTTT. Translated, this is CASIDRGLSGNTIYF.